The 6 T cell receptor beta chains below all came from one sample that was sequenced in a study of blood T cells in healthy people across ages. Then a second PCR, running about 6 to 12 cycles, was carried out with a sample-barcoded 5' primer and a J-beta primer mix. TCRdb called the 5' RACE reads again in MiXCR, with one record for every CDR3 protein. In the table there are approximately 290,000 distinct CDR3 sequences, 25% to 30% of which are singletons. The material sequenced was blood. These receptors all stem from a woman in her 70s in good health.

By sample fraction, this clonotype is hyperexpanded. This sequence joins TRBV20-1 and TRBJ2-7, with 9 bases that match TRBD1. V gave up 3 bases and J gave up 4 bases; unmatched junction bases: 10. The V gene's germline CDR1 is DFQATT and CDR2 SNEGSKA (reference sequence). This CDR3 contains 15 residues. In nucleotides, the CDR3 is TGCAGTGCTAGGGGTGACAGGGGGGCTGGGTACGAGCAGTACTTC. Protein sequence: CSARGDRGAGYEQYF.

This clonotype was counted many times. This chain connects TRBV5-5 to TRBJ1-2; 10 positions match TRBD1. The junction had 3 bases not matched to a gene; V was cut back by 5 bases and J by 2 bases. The CDR3 runs 14 residues. Germline V gene data show CDR1 as SGHKS and CDR2 as YYEKEE (reference sequence). CDR3 bases: TGTGCCAGCAGTCCGGGACAGGGGAACTATGGCTACACCTTC. Translated, it gives CASSPGQGNYGYTF.

This clonotype was observed a handful of times. The gene calls are TRBV4-2 and TRBJ1-1, with 9 bases fitting TRBD1. Germline CDR1 reads LGHNA; CDR2 reads YNFKEQ. CDR3 size: 13 residues. V trimming: 4 bases; J trimming: 7 bases; junction bases outside the gene matches: 4. The CDR3 loop reads CASSPGTGSEAFF. The CDR3 DNA follows: TGTGCCAGCAGCCCCGGGACAGGGAGTGAAGCTTTCTTT.

V usage is TRBV9 and J usage is TRBJ2-5, with 8 bases fitting TRBD2. The J segment lost 4 bases and the V segment lost 0 bases, leaving 8 bases of the junction unmatched. The CDR3 totals 16 residues. In germline, CDR1 is SGDLS, CDR2 YYNGEE. CDR3 sequence reads: CASSVVGSGSRETQYF. The CDR3 region has the DNA TGTGCCAGCAGCGTAGTGGGGAGCGGGAGTCGAGAGACCCAGTACTTC.

About this clonotype: Just one base apart from a much larger clone, this may be a read error. The chain employs TRBV6-1 and TRBJ2-1, with D perhaps TRBD2 (5 bases). The CDR3 consists of 14 residues. The germline V gene encodes CDR1 MNHNS and CDR2 SASEGT. The ends were cut back, 10 bases at V and 6 bases at J, with 19 bases in the middle. The CDR3 reads CATTAGLVLNEQFF. The CDR3 DNA reads TGTGCCACTACGGCGGGTTTGGTCCTCAATGAGCAGTTCTTC.

This chain joins TRBV20-1 and TRBJ1-4; the D is unclear. CDR1 DFQATT and CDR2 SNEGSKA come from the germline V gene (reference sequence). V lost 3 bases, J lost 7 bases, and 15 bases lay in between. The CDR3 sequence is 14 residues long. The CDR3 DNA sequence: TGCAGTGCTAGGGATAGCGGCCAGTCTGAAAAACTGTTTTTT. Its translation is CSARDSGQSEKLFF.